The 4 T cell receptor beta chains below come from one sample, sequenced in a study of blood T cell repertoires in COVID-19. TCRdb's table, derived via immunoSEQ multiplex PCR, lists solely in-frame clones and lacks some. The table has approximately 160,000 clones, around 80% seen once. The sequenced sample consisted of PBMCs or T cells enriched from blood (not recorded which). The source is a woman in her forties or fifties in a cohort exposed to, infected with or recovered from COVID-19 (not recorded which).

This chain links TRBV3-1 (or the pseudogene TRBV3-2) with TRBJ2-7, with 10 positions matching TRBD2. The J segment lost 7 bases and the V segment lost 5 bases, leaving 8 bases of the junction unmatched. CDR3 length equals 14 residues. Germline V lookup: CDR1 LGHDT, CDR2 YNNKEL (reference sequence). This chain's CDR3 is CASSTSGTLIEQYF. CDR3 sequence (DNA): TGTGCCAGCAGCACTAGCGGGACTTTAATTGAGCAGTACTTC.

The chain is built from TRBV21-1 and TRBJ2-1; TRBD2, as called in the table, went unchecked against the DNA. TRBV21-1 is a documented pseudogene. CDR3 size: 16 residues. In DNA form, the CDR3 reads TGTGCCAGCGTGTGGTGGGGGGGAAGGGCCTACAATGAGCAGTTCTTC. This encodes CASVWWGGRAYNEQFF.

This chain uses TRBV4-3 with TRBJ2-3, with no clear D. The V gene's germline CDR1 is LGHNA and CDR2 YSLEER. V was cut by 4 bases and J by 2 bases, with 10 bases left in between. The CDR3 is 14 amino acids. The CDR3 region is CASSPAGSTDTQYF. The CDR3 region has the DNA TGCGCCAGCAGCCCGGCAGGCTCCACAGATACGCAGTATTTT.

V gene TRBV19 combines with J gene TRBJ1-2, with no clear D. CDR3 length: 13 residues. CDR1 LNHDA and CDR2 SQIVND come from the germline V gene (reference sequence). V was pared by 7 bases and J by 3 bases, with 12 bases between. The CDR3 is CASTPRSDYGYTF. CDR3 coding DNA: TGTGCCAGTACTCCGAGGTCTGACTATGGCTACACCTTC.